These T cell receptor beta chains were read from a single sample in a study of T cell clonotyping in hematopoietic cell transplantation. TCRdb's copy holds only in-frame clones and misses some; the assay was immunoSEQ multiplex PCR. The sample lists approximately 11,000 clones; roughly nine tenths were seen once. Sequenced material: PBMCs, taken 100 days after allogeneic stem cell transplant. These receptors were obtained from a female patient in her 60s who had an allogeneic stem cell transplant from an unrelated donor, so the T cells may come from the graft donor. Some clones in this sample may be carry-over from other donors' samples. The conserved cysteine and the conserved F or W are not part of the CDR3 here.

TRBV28	ASISAEGISYEQY
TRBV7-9	ASTIDRMNTEAF
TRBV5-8	ASSLRTRAYEQY
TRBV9	ASSVGISGRYEQY
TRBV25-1	ASSVLAGVVEQF
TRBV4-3	ASSQDLASGGGEQF
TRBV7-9	ASSYIQYTEAF
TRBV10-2	ASSEATGELF
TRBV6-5	ASSYRGSITEAF
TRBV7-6	ASSSGQTNTGELF
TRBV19	ASSDTGQGRETQY
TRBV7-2	ASSLYVYGYT
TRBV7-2	ASSLGRVSYEQY
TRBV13	ASSLGQLTGGREAF
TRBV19	ASKGDPNQPQH